The 27 T cell receptor beta chains below all came from one sample that was sequenced in a study of blood T cell repertoires in COVID-19. The protocol was immunoSEQ multiplex PCR, while the TCRdb copy is restricted to in-frame clones and leaves out a portion. The sample yields 130,000 to 150,000 clones, 80% seen once. Sequenced sample: peripheral blood. These receptors were taken from a man aged 55 to 69 with active or convalescent COVID-19.

This chain links TRBV2 with TRBJ2-7; D unclear. Germline loops: CDR1 SNHLY, CDR2 FYNNEI. The CDR3 is 11 amino acids. The V gene lost 5 bases and the J gene lost 3 bases, with 5 bases spanning the gap. The CDR3 sequence: CASSPIYEQYF. In DNA form, the CDR3 reads TGTGCCAGCAGTCCAATCTACGAGCAGTACTTC.

The chain joins TRBV30 to TRBJ2-1, with 7 nucleotides matching TRBD2. Germline values: CDR1 GTSNPN, CDR2 SVGIG (reference sequence). Losses at the gene ends were 7 bases for V and 2 bases for J; bases not matched to a gene: 5. The CDR3 loop spans 13 amino acids. DNA for the CDR3: TGTGCCTTTAGCGGGTACCCCTACAATGAGCAGTTCTTC. Its translation is CAFSGYPYNEQFF.

The chain carries TRBV24-1 and TRBJ2-1; perhaps TRBD1 as D (5 bases). CDR1 and CDR2 from the germline V gene are KGHDR and SFDVKD. Trimming pared 0 bases from V and 1 base from J, leaving 12 bases between. The CDR3 covers 17 residues. CDR3: CATSDLYAGQSYNEQFF. DNA of the CDR3: TGTGCCACCAGTGATTTGTACGCAGGGCAGTCCTACAATGAGCAGTTCTTC.

The rearrangement uses TRBV5-1 and TRBJ2-1, with 9 bases identical to TRBD2. J gave up 8 bases and V 0 bases, and 6 bases lay outside the gene matches. Germline lookup yields CDR1 SGHRS and CDR2 YFSETQ. CDR3 size: 15 residues. CDR3: CASSLDSGSSDEQFF. CDR3 coding DNA: TGCGCCAGCAGCTTGGATAGCGGGAGTAGCGATGAGCAGTTCTTC. Using reference TRBV5-1 and TRBJ2-1 for the parts outside the CDR3, the full variable domain is KAGVTQTPRYLIKTRGQQVTLSCSPISGHRSVSWYQQTPGQGLQFLFEYFSETQRNKGNFPGRFSGRQFSNSRSEMNVSTLELGDSALYLCASSLDSGSSDEQFFGPGTRLTVL.

The chain combines TRBV5-4 with TRBJ1-5; possible D gene TRBD1, 5 bases. Germline V gene sequence: CDR1 SGHNT, CDR2 YYREEE (reference sequence). Trimming took off 4 bases at V and 4 bases at J, with 18 bases between the two ends. CDR3 length: 16 amino acids. In DNA form, the CDR3 reads TGTGCCAGCAGCAACGACGGCCAACACAGGAATCAGCCCCAGCATTTT. Encoded protein: CASSNDGQHRNQPQHF.

The chain joins TRBV5-1 to TRBJ2-1; 11 bases match TRBD2. The CDR3 extends over 15 amino acids. Germline values: CDR1 SGHRS, CDR2 YFSETQ. The V and J ends lost 2 bases and 3 bases, in that order; junction bases with no gene match: 1. The CDR3 reads CASSFTSGSYNEQFF. As DNA, the CDR3 is TGCGCCAGCAGCTTTACTAGCGGGAGCTACAATGAGCAGTTCTTC. Combining the CDR3 with reference TRBV5-1 and TRBJ2-1 gives the whole variable domain KAGVTQTPRYLIKTRGQQVTLSCSPISGHRSVSWYQQTPGQGLQFLFEYFSETQRNKGNFPGRFSGRQFSNSRSEMNVSTLELGDSALYLCASSFTSGSYNEQFFGPGTRLTVL.

This clone was detected only once. This chain connects TRBV25-1 to TRBJ1-4, with 11 bases that match TRBD1. The J segment lost 6 bases and the V segment lost 3 bases, leaving 3 bases of the junction unmatched. The germline CDR1 and CDR2 sequences are MGHDK and SYGVNS. This CDR3 is built from 15 residues. CDR3 residues: CASSEDRGLDEKLFF. In nucleotides, the CDR3 is TGTGCCAGCAGTGAGGACAGGGGGCTGGATGAAAAACTGTTTTTT.

The chain is built from TRBV6-8 and TRBJ1-6; 9 bases are a match to TRBD1. With V trimmed by 2 bases and J by 8 bases, 7 bases remained unmatched. Germline V gene lookup returns CDR1 MNHGY and CDR2 SAAAGT. This CDR3 comprises 16 residues. CDR3 DNA: TGTGCCAGCAGTTACCAAGGACAGGGGAAGTATTCACCCCTCCACTTT. Translation: CASSYQGQGKYSPLHF.

The gene calls are TRBV7-9 and TRBJ2-5; D unclear. Germline CDR1 is SEHNR and CDR2 is FQNEAQ (reference sequence). With 3 bases removed from V and 1 base from J, the gap between germline ends came to 15 bases. CDR3 length: 16 amino acids. This chain's CDR3 is CASSFDSTESQETQYF. CDR3 nucleotides: TGTGCCAGCAGCTTCGACTCGACCGAATCCCAAGAGACCCAGTACTTC.

This clone was counted a single time. V usage is TRBV4-2 and J usage is TRBJ1-4; D is perhaps TRBD1 (5 bases). The V gene lost 0 bases and the J gene lost 5 bases, with 13 bases spanning the gap. Germline CDR1 reads LGHNA; CDR2 reads YNFKEQ. The CDR3 extends over 16 amino acids. The CDR3 region is CASSQDGGTINEKLFF. The CDR3 DNA reads as TGTGCCAGCAGCCAAGATGGGGGGACTATAAATGAAAAACTGTTTTTT.

The V call is TRBV4-1, the J call TRBJ1-1; D not resolved. Trimming took off 4 bases at V and 3 bases at J, with 12 bases between the two ends. The CDR3 has 14 amino acids. Germline V lookup: CDR1 MGHRA, CDR2 YSYEKL. CDR3 sequence (DNA): TGCGCCAGCAGCCCCCCTTCACGGTACACTGAAGCTTTCTTT. This sequence encodes CASSPPSRYTEAFF.

The chain uses TRBV4-1 and TRBJ2-7, with 7 bases lining up with TRBD1. CDR1 and CDR2 (germline): MGHRA, YSYEKL. V shed 4 bases and J 6 bases; nucleotides not matched to a gene: 12. The CDR3 sequence is 15 residues long. The CDR3 coding sequence is TGCGCCAGCAGCCCCACCCTACAGGGGTCGGGCGAGCAGTACTTC. Translation gives CASSPTLQGSGEQYF.

This clone was counted a single time. The chain recombines TRBV2 with TRBJ2-1; D is ambiguous. The CDR3 contains 15 residues. The V and J ends lost 0 bases and 5 bases respectively, with 11 bases between them. Germline CDR1 and CDR2: SNHLY and FYNNEI. The CDR3 bases are TGTGCCAGCAGTGAAGCGCCACGCCAGGACAATGAGCAGTTCTTC. Its translation is CASSEAPRQDNEQFF.

This clone was detected only a few times. The chain recombines TRBV6-5 with TRBJ1-5; no reliable D call. Per the germline V gene, CDR1 is MNHEY and CDR2 is SVGAGI. Trimming left V 6 bases short and J 1 base short, with 13 bases between. This CDR3 is 15 amino acids long. The CDR3 DNA reads TGTGCCAGCAGCCGCGGAGGGAAGAGCAATCAGCCCCAGCATTTT. It encodes CASSRGGKSNQPQHF.

V usage is TRBV4-2 and J usage is TRBJ2-3, with 9 bases aligning to TRBD2. The CDR3 extends over 18 amino acids. The germline CDR1 and CDR2 sequences are LGHNA and YNFKEQ. Trimming at V came to 1 base and at J to 6 bases, leaving 14 bases not matched to a gene. The CDR3 loop is CASSQGRGGAGGYDTQYF. The CDR3 DNA sequence: TGTGCCAGCAGCCAAGGCCGGGGAGGAGCGGGGGGTTATGATACGCAGTATTTT.

The chain couples TRBV28 to TRBJ1-2; 7 bases are a match to TRBD1. The CDR3 runs 16 residues. The germline V gene encodes CDR1 MDHEN and CDR2 SYDVKM. Germline trimming cut 5 bases from V and 3 bases from J; bases unmatched to any gene: 12. This CDR3 is CASSTPGGARDYGYTF. The CDR3 bases are TGTGCCAGCAGTACCCCAGGGGGAGCTCGTGACTATGGCTACACCTTC.

The V and J genes are TRBV24-1 and TRBJ2-5, with 9 bases identical to TRBD2. Germline CDR1 KGHDR, CDR2 SFDVKD. The ends lost 3 bases at V and 0 bases at J; junction bases unmatched: 4. The CDR3 loop spans 16 amino acids. CDR3 region: CATSDVTSGYQETQYF. The CDR3 DNA reads TGTGCCACCAGTGATGTGACTAGCGGCTACCAAGAGACCCAGTACTTC.

The rearrangement links TRBV29-1 to TRBJ2-2; TRBD1 matches at 10 bases. With V trimmed by 6 bases and J by 2 bases, 9 bases remained unmatched. The CDR3 extends over 16 amino acids. CDR1 and CDR2 (germline): SQVTM, ANQGSEA. The CDR3 spells CSVLTGGTFNTGELFF. CDR3 DNA sequence: TGCAGCGTACTGACAGGGGGCACGTTCAACACCGGGGAGCTGTTTTTT.

The J gene is TRBJ2-7, the V gene TRBV6-4; a possible D gene is TRBD2 (7 bases). V was pared by 6 bases and J by 1 base, with 22 bases between. The germline CDR1 and CDR2 sequences are MRHNA and SNTAGT. This CDR3 is built from 17 residues. The CDR3 DNA sequence: TGTGCCAGCAGCTTCCCCGAGGGGGGGCAGAGGTCCTACGAGCAGTACTTC. Translated: CASSFPEGGQRSYEQYF.

The V and J genes are TRBV5-1 and TRBJ1-6, with 8 bases identical to TRBD1. CDR3 size: 16 residues. Germline V gene lookup returns CDR1 SGHRS and CDR2 YFSETQ. The V and J ends lost 0 bases and 9 bases, in that order; junction bases with no gene match: 8. For the CDR3, the DNA is TGCGCCAGCAGCTTGGCCTGGGAACAGGGGGTTTCACCCCTCCACTTT. Translation: CASSLAWEQGVSPLHF.

The chain links TRBV6-6 to TRBJ2-3; no firm D call. CDR1 and CDR2 from the germline V gene are MNHNY and SVGAGI (reference sequence). V dropped 7 bases and J dropped 0 bases, with 14 bases sitting between them. This CDR3 has 15 residues. CDR3 sequence (DNA): TGTGCCAGCAAAACGACTTACACTAGCACAGATACGCAGTATTTT. It encodes CASKTTYTSTDTQYF.

This chain uses TRBV19 with TRBJ1-5; D is unresolved. Trimming stripped 5 bases from V and 0 bases from J, with 8 bases between. Germline V gene lookup returns CDR1 LNHDA and CDR2 SQIVND (reference sequence). The CDR3 runs 14 residues. The CDR3 region is CASSFTYSNQPQHF. CDR3 nucleotides: TGTGCCAGTAGTTTTACCTATAGCAATCAGCCCCAGCATTTT.

The CDR3 spells CASSTPPLAGALGGNSYEQYF. CDR3 coding DNA: TGTGCCAGTAGTACACCCCCACTAGCGGGAGCTTTGGGGGGAAACTCCTACGAGCAGTACTTC. The V gene is TRBV19, the J gene TRBJ2-7; 11 bases line up with TRBD2. The CDR3 runs to 21 residues. Germline V CDR1 and CDR2: LNHDA, SQIVND (reference sequence). The V gene end was trimmed by 4 bases and the J gene end by 0 bases; junction bases not matched to a gene: 20.

The chain has TRBV28 and TRBJ1-6; D possibly corresponds to TRBD1 (5 bases). Germline assignment: CDR1 MDHEN and CDR2 SYDVKM. Trimming took off 8 bases at V and 9 bases at J, with 11 bases between the two ends. CDR3 length: 12 residues. The CDR3 coding sequence is TGTGCCAGCTGGGAAAGGGGTTCACCCCTCCACTTT. Residues: CASWERGSPLHF.

This rearrangement joins TRBV19 to TRBJ1-5; tentative D call: TRBD1 (5 bases). The V end lost 0 bases, the J end lost 7 bases, and 13 bases lay between the germline ends. Germline CDR1 and CDR2: LNHDA and SQIVND (reference sequence). The CDR3 is 15 amino acids. CDR3 DNA sequence: TGTGCCAGTAGTATAGATCTCGCACGGGGGCAGCCCCAGCATTTT. It is translated as CASSIDLARGQPQHF.

This clone rates as medium-sized (0.01 to 0.1%). This rearrangement joins TRBV23-1 to TRBJ2-7; the match to TRBD1 covers 7 bases. TRBV23-1 is classed as an ORF, of uncertain function. The CDR3 covers 15 residues. V lost 6 bases, J lost 4 bases, and 12 bases stayed unmatched. Written as DNA, the CDR3 is TGCGCCAGCAGGGACAGGTCGGCTTGGGATTACGAGCAGTACTTC. The encoded protein is CASRDRSAWDYEQYF.

The chain employs TRBV7-2 and TRBJ1-3; D gene uncertain. V gave up 7 bases and J gave up 0 bases, with 16 bases separating them. The CDR3 has 16 amino acids. In germline, CDR1 is SGHTA, CDR2 FQGNSA. The CDR3 spells CASNGELVTSGNTIYF. In DNA, the CDR3 is TGTGCCAGCAACGGAGAGTTAGTCACCTCTGGAAACACCATATATTTT.